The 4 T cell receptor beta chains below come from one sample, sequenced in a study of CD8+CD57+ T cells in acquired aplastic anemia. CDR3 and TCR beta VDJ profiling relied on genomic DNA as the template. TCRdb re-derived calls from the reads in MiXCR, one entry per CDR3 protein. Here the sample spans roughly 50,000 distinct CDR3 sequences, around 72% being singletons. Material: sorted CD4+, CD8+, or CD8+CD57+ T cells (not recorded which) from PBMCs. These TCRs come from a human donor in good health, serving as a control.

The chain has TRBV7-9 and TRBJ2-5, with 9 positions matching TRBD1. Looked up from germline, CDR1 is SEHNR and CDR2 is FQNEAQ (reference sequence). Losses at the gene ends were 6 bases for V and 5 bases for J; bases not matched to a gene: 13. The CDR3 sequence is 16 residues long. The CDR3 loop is CASSDHVGQGPETQYF. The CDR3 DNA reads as TGTGCCAGCAGTGACCATGTGGGACAGGGCCCCGAGACCCAGTACTTC.

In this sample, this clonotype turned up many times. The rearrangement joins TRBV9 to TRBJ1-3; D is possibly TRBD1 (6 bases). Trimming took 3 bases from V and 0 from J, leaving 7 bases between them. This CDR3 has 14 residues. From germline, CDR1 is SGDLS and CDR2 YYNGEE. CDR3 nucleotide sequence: TGTGCCAGCAGCGAAGGGGGCTCTGGAAACACCATATATTTT. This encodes CASSEGGSGNTIYF. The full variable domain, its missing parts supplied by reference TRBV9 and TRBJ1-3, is DSGVTQTPKHLITATGQRVTLRCSPRSGDLSVYWYQQSLDQGLQFLIQYYNGEERAKGNILERFSAQQFPDLHSELNLSSLELGDSALYFCASSEGGSGNTIYFGEGSWLTVV.

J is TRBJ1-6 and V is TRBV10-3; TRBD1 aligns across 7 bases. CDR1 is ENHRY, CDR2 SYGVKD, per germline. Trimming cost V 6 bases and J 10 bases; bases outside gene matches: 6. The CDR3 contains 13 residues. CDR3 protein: CAIREGAQSPLHF. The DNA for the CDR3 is TGTGCCATCAGAGAGGGGGCGCAATCACCCCTCCACTTT.

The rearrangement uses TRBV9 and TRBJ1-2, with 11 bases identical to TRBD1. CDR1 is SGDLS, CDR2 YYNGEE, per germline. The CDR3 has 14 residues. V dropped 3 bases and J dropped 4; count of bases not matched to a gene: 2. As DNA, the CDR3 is TGTGCCAGCAGCGGGACAGGGGGCGCCTATGGCTACACCTTC. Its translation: CASSGTGGAYGYTF.